These 19 T cell receptor beta chains share one sample of origin, sequenced in a study of T cells after yellow fever vaccination. TCRdb passed the 5' RACE reads through MiXCR, listing each CDR3 protein once. Of about 300,000 distinct CDR3 sequences detected, around 8.6% appear once; the ten largest clones hold 3% to 4%. Material: CD4+ T cells sorted from PBMCs, obtained 5 days after the yellow fever booster vaccination. Receptors were obtained from a man between 18 and 35 years old who received the YFV17D yellow fever vaccine.

This clonotype has only a few counts. The rearrangement uses TRBV4-1 and TRBJ1-2; TRBD1 matches 8 bases. Trimming cost V 5 bases and J 2 bases; bases outside gene matches: 7. The CDR3 consists of 15 residues. Germline CDR1 is MGHRA and CDR2 is YSYEKL. The CDR3 spells CASSNAGGSNYGYTF. The CDR3 DNA sequence: TGCGCCAGCAGCAACGCAGGGGGCTCAAACTATGGCTACACCTTC.

The chain links TRBV20-1 to TRBJ1-1; D is ambiguous. Germline V lookup: CDR1 DFQATT, CDR2 SNEGSKA (reference sequence). This CDR3 contains 13 residues. V was pared by 4 bases and J by 1 base, with 10 bases between. CDR3 residues: CSATAEWNTEAFF. The CDR3 DNA reads TGCAGTGCTACAGCGGAGTGGAACACTGAAGCTTTCTTT.

The chain recombines TRBV2 with TRBJ2-1; 9 positions agree with TRBD1. This CDR3 spans 15 amino acids. V shed 7 bases and J 8 bases; nucleotides not matched to a gene: 12. Germline V gene data show CDR1 as SNHLY and CDR2 as FYNNEI. The CDR3 reads CASTRTGATGDEQFF. The CDR3 bases are TGTGCCAGCACCAGGACAGGGGCAACCGGGGATGAGCAGTTCTTC.

This clonotype was counted between two and nine times. V usage is TRBV5-1 and J usage is TRBJ2-3; 11 bases map to TRBD2. This CDR3 has 16 residues. Germline V gene lookup returns CDR1 SGHRS and CDR2 YFSETQ. After removal of 3 bases from V and 5 bases from J, the junction contained 8 bases not matched to a gene. As DNA, the CDR3 is TGCGCCAGCAGCTCCCCTCTAGCGGGGGGAATAGATACGCAGTATTTT. Residues: CASSSPLAGGIDTQYF.

The chain uses TRBV30 and TRBJ2-6; TRBD1 might be the D (6 bases). V gave up 2 bases and J gave up 0 bases, with 14 bases separating them. Germline V gene data show CDR1 as GTSNPN and CDR2 as SVGIG (reference sequence). The CDR3 sequence is 17 residues long. DNA for the CDR3: TGTGCCTGGAGTCCACGAACAGGGATCTCTGGGGCCAACGTCCTGACTTTC. It encodes CAWSPRTGISGANVLTF. Full variable domain (outside the CDR3, taken from reference TRBV30 and TRBJ2-6): SQTIHQWPATLVQPVGSPLSLECTVEGTSNPNLYWYRQAAGRGLQLLFYSVGIGQISSEVPQNLSASRPQDRQFILSSKKLLLSDSGFYLCAWSPRTGISGANVLTFGAGSRLTVL.

This clonotype appeared many times. This chain connects TRBV14 to TRBJ1-3; the D gene is possibly TRBD1 (5 bases). Germline CDR1 reads SGHDN; CDR2 reads FVKESK. The CDR3 contains 16 residues. V was trimmed by 0 bases and J by 3 bases, leaving 12 bases between them. Here the CDR3 reads CASSQDPGRIGNTIYF. The CDR3 DNA is TGTGCCAGCAGCCAAGACCCAGGGAGGATTGGAAACACCATATATTTT.

This clonotype has just a few counts. V gene TRBV2 combines with J gene TRBJ2-2, with D perhaps given as TRBD1 or TRBD2 (5 bases each). V was trimmed by 5 bases and J by 5 bases, leaving 12 bases between them. CDR3 length equals 14 residues. Germline V gene lookup returns CDR1 SNHLY and CDR2 FYNNEI. The CDR3 DNA sequence: TGTGCCAGCAGTACAGGCCGAGGGACCGGGGAGCTGTTTTTT. Encoded protein: CASSTGRGTGELFF.

V is TRBV20-1 and J is TRBJ2-2; TRBD2 matches 7 bases. This CDR3 is 15 amino acids long. Germline lookup yields CDR1 DFQATT and CDR2 SNEGSKA (reference sequence). V trimming: 0 bases; J trimming: 9 bases; junction bases outside the gene matches: 10. CDR3 DNA sequence: TGCAGTGCTAGAGATCTGGGTAGACTAGCCCGGGAGCTGTTTTTT. It encodes CSARDLGRLARELFF.

This clonotype occurred a few times. This rearrangement joins TRBV4-3 to TRBJ2-6, with D perhaps matching TRBD2 (5 bases). The CDR3 consists of 15 residues. CDR1 and CDR2 from the germline V gene are LGHNA and YSLEER. The germline V and J ends were trimmed by 4 bases and 0 bases, with 7 bases remaining between them. The CDR3 nucleotides read TGCGCCAGCAGCCCTGGACTCTCTGGGGCCAACGTCCTGACTTTC. This sequence encodes CASSPGLSGANVLTF.

This clonotype was observed a handful of times. This chain uses TRBV9 with TRBJ1-5, with D perhaps TRBD1 (5 bases). This CDR3 has 15 amino acids. Germline V lookup: CDR1 SGDLS, CDR2 YYNGEE. The V end lost 0 bases, the J end lost 5 bases, and 12 bases lay between the germline ends. The CDR3 DNA sequence: TGTGCCAGCAGCGTAGCTCCGACAGTTGATCAGCCCCAGCATTTT. It translates to CASSVAPTVDQPQHF.

This clonotype turned up a few times. The CDR3: CASSKTEPNTGELFF. In DNA form, the CDR3 reads TGTGCCAGCAGCAAAACAGAGCCGAACACCGGGGAGCTGTTTTTT. The chain couples TRBV7-6 to TRBJ2-2, with D unclear. The germline V and J ends were trimmed by 5 bases and 0 bases, with 10 bases remaining between them. The CDR3 has 15 amino acids. The germline V gene encodes CDR1 SGHVS and CDR2 FNYEAQ. The whole variable domain, remainder taken from reference TRBV7-6 and TRBJ2-2, is GAGVSQSPRYKVTKRGQDVALRCDPISGHVSLYWYRQALGQGPEFLTYFNYEAQQDKSGLPNDRFSAERPEGSISTLTIQRTEQRDSAMYRCASSKTEPNTGELFFGEGSRLTVL.

This clonotype was seen at least ten times. This sequence joins TRBV5-1 and TRBJ1-1, with D unclear. Germline V gene sequence: CDR1 SGHRS, CDR2 YFSETQ. The V end lost 3 bases, the J end lost 3 bases, and 15 bases lay between the germline ends. The length of the CDR3 is 15 residues. The CDR3 here is CASSWGMADYTEAFF. CDR3 coding DNA: TGCGCCAGCAGCTGGGGTATGGCGGACTACACTGAAGCTTTCTTT.

This clonotype was detected many times. The chain couples TRBV6-1 to TRBJ2-2; D is unclear. The CDR3 extends over 13 amino acids. Germline CDR1 reads MNHNS; CDR2 reads SASEGT. Trimming left V 5 bases short and J 6 bases short, with 10 bases between. This chain's CDR3 is CASSLRRAGELFF. In DNA, the CDR3 is TGTGCCAGCAGTCTTCGCCGGGCCGGGGAGCTGTTTTTT.

This clonotype was found a few times. This chain connects TRBV10-1 to TRBJ2-7; TRBD2 matches 7 bases. The V gene end was trimmed by 3 bases and the J gene end by 3 bases; junction bases not matched to a gene: 2. This CDR3 spans 13 amino acids. CDR1 WNHNN and CDR2 SYGVQD come from the germline V gene (reference sequence). CDR3 in amino acids: CASSEAGFYEQYF. CDR3 bases: TGCGCCAGCAGTGAAGCGGGGTTCTACGAGCAGTACTTC.

This clonotype was picked up a small number of times. The rearrangement uses TRBV5-1 and TRBJ2-7; D is possibly TRBD1 or TRBD2 (5 bases each). The CDR3 has 15 amino acids. CDR1 is SGHRS, CDR2 YFSETQ, per germline. The V end lost 5 bases, the J end lost 3 bases, and 18 bases lay between the germline ends. The CDR3 coding sequence is TGCGCCAGCAGACGGGGAAGGGACCGGGTCTACGAGCAGTACTTC. Encoded protein: CASRRGRDRVYEQYF.

This clonotype occurred a few times. The CDR3 nucleotides read TGTGCCAGCAGCGCCCCCACCACAGGGGACGAGACCCAGTACTTC. It yields the protein CASSAPTTGDETQYF. The chain has TRBV4-2 and TRBJ2-5, with TRBD1 matching over 7 bases. The CDR3 length is 15 residues. V trimming: 5 bases; J trimming: 5 bases; junction bases outside the gene matches: 11. Germline values: CDR1 LGHNA, CDR2 YNFKEQ.

This clonotype has just a few counts. The V call is TRBV6-2 or TRBV6-3, the J call TRBJ1-2; unclear D gene. Germline V gene data show CDR1 as MNHEY and CDR2 as SVGEGT. Deletions cut 0 bases from V and 4 bases from J, with 6 bases between. This CDR3 spans 13 amino acids. The DNA of the CDR3 is TGTGCCAGCAGTTACTCGAGGGTCTATGGCTACACCTTC. It encodes CASSYSRVYGYTF.

The sample holds a few counts of this clonotype. The chain couples TRBV6-2 or TRBV6-3 to TRBJ2-6; 7 bases align to TRBD1. V gave up 6 bases and J gave up 0 bases; unmatched junction bases: 5. Germline assignment: CDR1 MNHEY and CDR2 SVGEGT. The CDR3 has 16 amino acids. Written as DNA, the CDR3 is TGTGCCAGCAGCCAGGGACAGAGCTCTGGGGCCAACGTCCTGACTTTC. Its protein is CASSQGQSSGANVLTF.

This clonotype turned up a few times. V is TRBV7-9 and J is TRBJ1-3; D not certain. The CDR3 length is 15 residues. Trimming took off 4 bases at V and 0 bases at J, with 10 bases between the two ends. From germline, CDR1 is SEHNR and CDR2 FQNEAQ (reference sequence). The CDR3 reads CASSSPSYSGNTIYF. As DNA, the CDR3 is TGTGCCAGCAGCTCCCCGTCCTACTCTGGAAACACCATATATTTT.